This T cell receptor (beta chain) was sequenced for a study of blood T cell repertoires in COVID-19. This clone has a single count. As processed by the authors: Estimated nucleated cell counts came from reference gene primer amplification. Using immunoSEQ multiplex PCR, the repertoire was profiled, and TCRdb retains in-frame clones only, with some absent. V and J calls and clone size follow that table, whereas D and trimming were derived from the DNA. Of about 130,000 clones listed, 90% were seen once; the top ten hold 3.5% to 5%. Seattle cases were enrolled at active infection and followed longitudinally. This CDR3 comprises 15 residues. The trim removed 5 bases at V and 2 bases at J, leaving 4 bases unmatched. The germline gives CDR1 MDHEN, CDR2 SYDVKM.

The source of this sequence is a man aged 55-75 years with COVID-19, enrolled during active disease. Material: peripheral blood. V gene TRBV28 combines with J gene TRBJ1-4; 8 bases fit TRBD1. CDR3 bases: TGTGCCAGCAGTCCCACAGGGGGGACTAATGAAAAACTGTTTTTT. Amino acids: CASSPTGGTNEKLFF.